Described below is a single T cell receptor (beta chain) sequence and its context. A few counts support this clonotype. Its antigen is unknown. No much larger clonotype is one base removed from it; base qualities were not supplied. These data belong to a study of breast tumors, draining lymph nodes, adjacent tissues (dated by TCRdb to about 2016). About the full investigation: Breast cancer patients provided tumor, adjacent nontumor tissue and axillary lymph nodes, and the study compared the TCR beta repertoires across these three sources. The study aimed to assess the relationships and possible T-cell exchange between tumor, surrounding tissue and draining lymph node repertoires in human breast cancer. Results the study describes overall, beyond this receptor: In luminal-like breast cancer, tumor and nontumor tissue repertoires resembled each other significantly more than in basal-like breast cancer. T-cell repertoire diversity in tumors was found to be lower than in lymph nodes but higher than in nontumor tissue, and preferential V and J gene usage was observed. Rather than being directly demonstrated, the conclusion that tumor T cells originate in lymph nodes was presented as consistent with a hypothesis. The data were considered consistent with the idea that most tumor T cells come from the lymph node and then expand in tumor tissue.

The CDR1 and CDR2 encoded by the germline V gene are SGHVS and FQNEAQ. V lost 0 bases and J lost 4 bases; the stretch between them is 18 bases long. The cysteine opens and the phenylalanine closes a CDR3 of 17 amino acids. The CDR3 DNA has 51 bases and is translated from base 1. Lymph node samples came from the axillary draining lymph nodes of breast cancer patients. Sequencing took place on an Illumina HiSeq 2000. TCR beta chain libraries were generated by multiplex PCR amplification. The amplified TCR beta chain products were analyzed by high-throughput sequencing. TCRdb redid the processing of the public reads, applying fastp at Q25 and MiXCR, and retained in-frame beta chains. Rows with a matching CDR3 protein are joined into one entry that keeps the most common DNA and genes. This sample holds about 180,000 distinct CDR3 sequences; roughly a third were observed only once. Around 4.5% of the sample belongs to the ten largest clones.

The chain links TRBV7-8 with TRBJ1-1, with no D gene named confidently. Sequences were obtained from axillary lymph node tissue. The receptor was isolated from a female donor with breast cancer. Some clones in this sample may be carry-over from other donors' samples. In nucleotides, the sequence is TGTGCCAGCAGCTTAGCTGCCCTGGTGTTAGGGTCCACTGAAGCTTTCTTT. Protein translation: CASSLAALVLGSTEAFF.